The rows below give T cell receptor beta chains drawn from one sample of a study of T-cell reconstitution after alpha-beta-depleted transplantation in children. Each CDR3 protein gets one entry after TCRdb re-called the PCR reads with MiXCR. This sample has under 350,000 distinct CDR3 sequences, with approximately 9.8% found just once. Specimen: PBMCs from the stem cell graft donor, collected from the stem cell graft. The receptor source for this set is a human donor who donated a stem cell graft to a child with SCID. CDR3s include the opening cysteine and the closing phenylalanine or tryptophan. D genes are given only for firm matches. Rows may omit the clone size; those that give it use once, few, many or a size class.

clone size	V gene	J gene	D gene	CDR3 protein	CDR3 DNA
few	TRBV12-3/TRBV12-4	TRBJ2-1	.	CASRRRTGVGYNEQFF	TGTGCCAGCAGGCGCAGGACTGGGGTTGGGTACAATGAGCAGTTCTTC
.	TRBV3-1	TRBJ2-7	TRBD1	CASSLKGQVFEQYF	TGTGCCAGCAGCCTCAAGGGACAGGTATTCGAGCAGTACTTC
.	TRBV14	TRBJ2-7	.	CASSQDIGRGNLAYEQYF	TGTGCCAGCAGCCAAGATATCGGAAGGGGGAACCTTGCCTACGAGCAGTACTTC
few	TRBV29-1	TRBJ1-5	.	CSVVIRAGIDQPQHF	TGCAGCGTTGTTATCAGGGCAGGAATCGACCAGCCCCAGCATTTT
many	TRBV11-2	TRBJ2-7	TRBD2	CASSLSGAGGYEQYF	TGTGCCAGCAGCTTATCTGGCGCCGGGGGGTACGAGCAGTACTTC
few	TRBV5-5	TRBJ1-5	TRBD1	CASSSTGGEQPQHF	TGTGCCAGCAGCTCTACAGGGGGCGAACAGCCCCAGCATTTT
few	TRBV6-1	TRBJ2-5	.	CASGRQGQETQYF	TGTGCCAGCGGCCGCCAGGGACAAGAGACCCAGTACTTC
few	TRBV20-1	TRBJ2-1	.	CSAVLASSYNEQFF	TGCAGTGCTGTACTAGCCAGCTCCTACAATGAGCAGTTCTTC
few	TRBV24-1	TRBJ2-3	TRBD1	CATSDLSGQGYF	TGTGCCACCAGTGATTTGTCGGGACAGGGATATTTT
many	TRBV24-1	TRBJ1-1	.	CATSDNTNTEAFF	TGTGCCACCAGTGACAACACGAACACTGAAGCTTTCTTT
.	TRBV11-2	TRBJ2-4	TRBD1	CASSLVNRGNWGIQYF	TGTGCCAGCAGCTTAGTGAACAGGGGGAATTGGGGCATTCAGTACTTC
.	TRBV27	TRBJ2-2	.	CASSSPRGGLANTGELFF	TGTGCCAGCAGTTCCCCCAGAGGGGGGCTCGCGAACACCGGGGAGCTGTTTTTT
.	TRBV12-3/TRBV12-4	TRBJ2-7	.	CASSVAGAVYEQYF	TGTGCCAGCAGCGTAGCAGGAGCAGTATACGAGCAGTACTTC
.	TRBV5-5	TRBJ1-5	.	CASSSTTYSNQPQHF	TGTGCCAGCAGCTCCACTACCTATAGCAATCAGCCCCAGCATTTT
few	TRBV7-6	TRBJ2-3	.	CASSLDSLGGADTQYF	TGTGCCAGCAGCTTGGACAGTCTGGGCGGGGCAGATACGCAGTATTTT
many	TRBV7-7	TRBJ2-2	.	CASSPLPANTGEPFF	TGTGCCAGCAGCCCTCTCCCCGCGAACACCGGGGAGCCGTTTTTT
few	TRBV7-9	TRBJ2-5	TRBD2	CASSSSGDQETQYF	TGTGCCAGCAGCAGTAGCGGGGACCAAGAGACCCAGTACTTC
few	TRBV6-1	TRBJ2-7	TRBD1	CASSLDRAAYEQYF	TGTGCCAGCAGTCTAGACAGGGCAGCCTACGAGCAGTACTTC
.	TRBV18	TRBJ2-3	.	CASYLEMSTDTQYF	TGTGCCAGCTACCTAGAGATGAGCACAGATACGCAGTATTTT
few	TRBV12-3/TRBV12-4	TRBJ2-1	TRBD2	CASSSGGTSGGARFF	TGTGCCAGCAGTTCAGGCGGGACTAGCGGGGGGGCTCGGTTCTTC
few	TRBV27	TRBJ2-7	.	CASWSQQGYEQYF	TGTGCCAGCTGGTCACAACAGGGTTACGAGCAGTACTTC
.	TRBV20-1	TRBJ2-7	TRBD1	CSARTITGAYEQYF	TGCAGTGCGAGAACTATAACAGGGGCCTACGAGCAGTACTTC
.	TRBV2	TRBJ2-6	.	CASSERDVLLASGANVLTF	TGTGCCAGCAGTGAGAGGGACGTACTGTTAGCCTCTGGGGCCAACGTCCTGACTTTC
many	TRBV2	TRBJ2-3	.	CASRLGGYSDTQYF	TGTGCCAGCAGGCTCGGCGGCTATTCAGATACGCAGTATTTT
.	TRBV5-1	TRBJ1-6	TRBD1	CASSLATGVKPLHF	TGCGCCAGCAGCTTGGCAACAGGGGTGAAGCCCCTCCACTTT
once	TRBV5-1	TRBJ2-2	.	CASPQVNGGELFF	TGCGCCAGCCCACAGGTCAACGGCGGGGAGCTGTTTTTT
.	TRBV5-1	TRBJ1-2	.	CASSLGFRENYGYTF	TGCGCCAGCAGCCTCGGGTTCCGCGAGAACTATGGCTACACCTTC
.	TRBV5-6	TRBJ1-2	.	CASSVTVYGYTF	TGTGCCAGCAGCGTGACAGTCTATGGCTACACCTTC
.	TRBV19	TRBJ2-7	TRBD2	CASSIEAGGPYEQYF	TGTGCCAGTAGTATAGAGGCGGGGGGGCCTTACGAGCAGTACTTC
once	TRBV6-5	TRBJ2-3	TRBD2	CASSSDGLAGDTQYF	TGTGCCAGCAGTTCCGACGGACTAGCGGGGGATACGCAGTATTTT
.	TRBV18	TRBJ2-7	.	CASSPPNGAAIYEQYF	TGTGCCAGCTCACCACCGAACGGAGCGGCGATCTACGAGCAGTACTTC
.	TRBV15	TRBJ2-7	.	CATSSGGSSYEQYF	TGTGCCACCAGCAGTGGGGGGTCCTCCTACGAGCAGTACTTC
.	TRBV20-1	TRBJ1-4	TRBD1	CSAIPGQNNEKLFF	TGCAGTGCGATACCGGGACAGAATAATGAAAAACTGTTTTTT
.	TRBV9	TRBJ2-7	.	CASSVGGVGEQYF	TGTGCCAGCAGCGTAGGTGGTGTGGGCGAGCAGTACTTC
few	TRBV11-2	TRBJ2-7	.	CASSLAYADYEQYF	TGTGCCAGCAGCTTAGCTTACGCGGACTACGAGCAGTACTTC
few	TRBV6-4	TRBJ1-5	TRBD1	CASSGWAGGTGGLSNQPQHF	TGTGCCAGCAGTGGCTGGGCGGGTGGAACAGGGGGCCTTAGCAATCAGCCCCAGCATTTT
.	TRBV11-3	TRBJ2-3	.	CASSRDNFDTQYF	TGTGCCAGCAGCCGTGACAATTTCGATACGCAGTATTTT
many	TRBV20-1	TRBJ2-1	TRBD2	CSARDRAGDSYNEQFF	TGCAGTGCTAGAGATAGAGCGGGGGACTCCTACAATGAGCAGTTCTTC
.	TRBV7-8	TRBJ1-1	.	CASSLVETLNTEAFF	TGTGCCAGCAGCTTAGTCGAGACTCTGAACACTGAAGCTTTCTTT
few	TRBV7-6	TRBJ2-7	.	CASSPTDSYEQYF	TGTGCCAGCAGCCCTACGGACTCCTACGAGCAGTACTTC
few	TRBV27	TRBJ2-1	TRBD2	CASSYLASGGTYNEQFF	TGTGCCAGCAGTTACCTAGCTAGCGGGGGGACTTACAATGAGCAGTTCTTC
.	TRBV20-1	TRBJ2-1	.	CSASNQGFYNEQFF	TGCAGTGCTAGTAACCAGGGTTTCTACAATGAGCAGTTCTTC
.	TRBV5-1	TRBJ2-2	.	CASSPDNPGELFF	TGCGCCAGCAGCCCGGACAACCCCGGGGAGCTGTTTTTT
.	TRBV27	TRBJ2-7	TRBD1	CASSLFGTAGDEQYF	TGTGCCAGCAGTTTATTCGGGACAGCCGGTGACGAGCAGTACTTC
few	TRBV7-2	TRBJ2-7	TRBD1	CASSLAGQGLHEQYF	TGTGCCAGCAGCTTAGCGGGACAGGGGTTGCACGAGCAGTACTTC